This TCR beta chain is drawn from a study of shared clonotypes between healthy human individuals. This clone was counted ten times or more. Produced via immunoSEQ multiplex PCR; TCRdb's table is partial and in-frame only. In the table there are 1,100,000 or so clones, 78% of which are singletons. This sequence was found in a man younger than 35 in good health. Some clones in this sample may be carry-over from other donors' samples. Sample: memory CD4+ T cells from PBMCs. The subset: CD45RA-negative fraction.

CDR3 loop: CASSSQGGTEAFF. CDR3 in DNA: TGTGCCAGCAGTTCACAGGGAGGGACTGAAGCTTTCTTT. This chain joins TRBV6-4 and TRBJ1-1, with D possibly matching TRBD1 (6 bases). The CDR3 spans 13 residues. Germline V gene lookup returns CDR1 MRHNA and CDR2 SNTAGT. With 5 bases removed from V and 5 bases from J, the gap between germline ends came to 12 bases.